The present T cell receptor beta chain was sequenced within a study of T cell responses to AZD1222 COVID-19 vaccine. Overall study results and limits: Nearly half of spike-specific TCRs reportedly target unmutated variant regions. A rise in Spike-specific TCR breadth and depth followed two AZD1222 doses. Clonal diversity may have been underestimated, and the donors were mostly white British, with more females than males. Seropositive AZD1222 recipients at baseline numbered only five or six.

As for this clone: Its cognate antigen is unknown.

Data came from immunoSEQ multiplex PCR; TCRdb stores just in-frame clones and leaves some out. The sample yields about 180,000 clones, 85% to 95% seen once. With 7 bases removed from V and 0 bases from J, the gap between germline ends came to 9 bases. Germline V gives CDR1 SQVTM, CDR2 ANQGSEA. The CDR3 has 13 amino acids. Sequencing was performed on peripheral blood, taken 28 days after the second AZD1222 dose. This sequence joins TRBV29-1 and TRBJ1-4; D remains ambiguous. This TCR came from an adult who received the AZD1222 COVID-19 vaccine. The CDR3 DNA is TGCAGCGGAAGGTCTGCAACTAATGAAAAACTGTTTTTT. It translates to CSGRSATNEKLFF.